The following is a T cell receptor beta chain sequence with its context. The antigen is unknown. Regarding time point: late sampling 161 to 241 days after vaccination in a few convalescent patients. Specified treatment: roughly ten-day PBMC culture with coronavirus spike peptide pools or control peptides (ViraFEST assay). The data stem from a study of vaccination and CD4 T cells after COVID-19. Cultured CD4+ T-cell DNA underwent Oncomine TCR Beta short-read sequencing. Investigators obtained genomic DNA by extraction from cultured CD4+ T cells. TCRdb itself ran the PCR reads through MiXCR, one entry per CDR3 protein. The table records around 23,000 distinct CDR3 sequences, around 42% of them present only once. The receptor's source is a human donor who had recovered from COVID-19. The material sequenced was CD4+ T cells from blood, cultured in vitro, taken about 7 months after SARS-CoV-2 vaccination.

This CDR3 is CASSPDSHSYNEQFF. CDR3 nucleotides: TGTGCCAGCAGCCCCGACTCGCACTCCTACAATGAGCAGTTCTTC. The V call is TRBV11-3, the J call TRBJ2-1; no definite D call. The CDR3 is 15 residues long. The V and J ends lost 5 bases and 0 bases respectively, with 11 bases between them. In germline, CDR1 is SGHNT, CDR2 YENEEA.